This TCR beta chain was recovered during a study of T cell changes during pregnancy in multiple sclerosis. Trimming shortened V by 5 bases and J by 7 bases, and 9 bases separated the two germline ends. This CDR3 region has 12 residues. The V gene's germline CDR1 is PRHDT and CDR2 FYEKMQ (reference sequence). The protocol was immunoSEQ multiplex PCR, while the TCRdb copy is restricted to in-frame clones and leaves out a portion. The sample holds 58,000 or so clones, around 90% seen once. The chain combines TRBV13 with TRBJ2-1, with TRBD1 as a possible D gene (5 bases). The sample was CD4+ T cells from peripheral blood mononuclear cells, taken in the third trimester of pregnancy. The clonotype originates from a female donor with multiple sclerosis, enrolled in a pregnancy study. DNA for the CDR3: TGTGCCAGCAGCACCCAGGGAAATGAGCAGTTCTTC. Its protein product is CASSTQGNEQFF.